The 10 T cell receptor beta chains below were found in one sample sequenced in a study of siplizumab effects on memory and regulatory T cells. Repertoires were generated with immunoSEQ multiplex PCR, while TCRdb's copy carries only in-frame clones and drops some. This sample has 95,000 to 100,000 clones, with around 90% found just once. The sequenced sample consisted of non-Treg CD4+ T cells sorted from blood. These receptors originate from a human donor in good health.

The genes are TRBV6-4 and TRBJ2-2; 8 bases are shared with TRBD1. The CDR3 has 12 residues. Germline CDR1 and CDR2: MRHNA and SNTAGT. Trimming took 6 bases from V and 8 from J; bases not matched to a gene: 2. CDR3 in DNA: TGTGCCAGCAGGACAGGGGCGGGGGAGCTGTTTTTT. This sequence encodes CASRTGAGELFF.

V and J are TRBV6-1 and TRBJ1-2; D perhaps matches TRBD1 (5 bases). CDR3 length equals 14 residues. Per the germline V gene, CDR1 is MNHNS and CDR2 is SASEGT. Trimming left V 4 bases short and J 4 bases short, with 13 bases between. CDR3 region: CASSATQGRYGYTF. The CDR3 DNA reads TGTGCCAGCAGTGCTACGCAGGGTCGCTATGGCTACACCTTC.

This clone was detected a few times. This chain uses TRBV30 with TRBJ1-5; D may be TRBD1 (5 bases). CDR1 is GTSNPN and CDR2 is SVGIG in the germline V gene (reference sequence). V dropped 0 bases and J dropped 6 bases, with 9 bases sitting between them. The CDR3 is 13 residues long. The CDR3 loop reads CAWSVGESQPQHF. The CDR3 nucleotides are TGTGCCTGGAGTGTGGGGGAGAGTCAGCCCCAGCATTTT.

The chain uses TRBV18 and TRBJ2-4, with D possibly being TRBD1 (5 bases). The CDR3 loop spans 15 amino acids. V was pared by 4 bases and J by 5 bases, with 15 bases between. CDR1 is KGHSH and CDR2 is LQKENI in the germline V gene. The CDR3, as DNA: TGTGCCAGCTCACAGGGGTCCCCCCCTCAAAACATTCAGTACTTC. It specifies CASSQGSPPQNIQYF.

The chain carries TRBV7-2 and TRBJ2-5, with TRBD2 matching over 13 bases. Trimming took 7 bases from V and 4 from J; bases not matched to a gene: 9. CDR1 is SGHTA, CDR2 FQGNSA, per germline. This CDR3 contains 16 residues. The CDR3 nucleotides are TGTGCCAGCAACCCACGACTAGCGGGAGGAGGAGAGACCCAGTACTTC. Protein: CASNPRLAGGGETQYF.

V is TRBV19 and J is TRBJ2-2; TRBD2 aligns across 11 bases. CDR1 LNHDA and CDR2 SQIVND come from the germline V gene (reference sequence). The CDR3 has 16 amino acids. With 1 base clipped from V and 6 bases from J, the junction kept 4 bases outside the gene matches. CDR3 in amino acids: CASSIVSGRASGELFF. The CDR3 region has the DNA TGTGCCAGTAGTATAGTTAGCGGGAGGGCCTCCGGGGAGCTGTTTTTT.

The chain uses TRBV11-2 and TRBJ2-7; no reliable D call. Trimming left V 2 bases short and J 3 bases short, with 2 bases between. The CDR3 has 11 amino acids. In germline, CDR1 is SGHAT, CDR2 FQNNGV. CDR3 sequence (DNA): TGTGCCAGCAGCTTACTCTACGAGCAGTACTTC. Translated, it gives CASSLLYEQYF.

About this clone itself: An end of the junction does not agree with germline; a read error may underlie this. This chain joins TRBV7-7 and TRBJ2-3; a weak D match, TRBD2 (6 bases). The CDR3 is 16 amino acids. Germline CDR1 and CDR2: SSHAT and FNYEAQ (reference sequence). In DNA form, the CDR3 reads TGTGCTAGCAGCTTAGGGGCTCGGGGGTTGGCAGATACGCAGTATTTT. Protein product: CASSLGARGLADTQYF.

V gene TRBV7-9 combines with J gene TRBJ2-1; D gene unclear. Germline V gene data show CDR1 as SEHNR and CDR2 as FQNEAQ (reference sequence). Trimming took 11 bases from V and 9 from J, leaving 14 bases between them. The CDR3 totals 11 residues. The CDR3 nucleotides read TGTGCCTCGATTACCCCCCGTGAGCAGTTCTTC. This codes for CASITPREQFF.

This clone showed up just once. V and J are TRBV6-6 and TRBJ2-2, with D hard to call. Germline CDR1 is MNHNY and CDR2 is SVGAGI (reference sequence). Trimming shortened V by 4 bases and J by 5 bases, and 8 bases separated the two germline ends. The CDR3 runs to 13 residues. CDR3 DNA: TGTGCCAGCAGTTCCGTTAGGACCGGGGAGCTGTTTTTT. Translation gives CASSSVRTGELFF.